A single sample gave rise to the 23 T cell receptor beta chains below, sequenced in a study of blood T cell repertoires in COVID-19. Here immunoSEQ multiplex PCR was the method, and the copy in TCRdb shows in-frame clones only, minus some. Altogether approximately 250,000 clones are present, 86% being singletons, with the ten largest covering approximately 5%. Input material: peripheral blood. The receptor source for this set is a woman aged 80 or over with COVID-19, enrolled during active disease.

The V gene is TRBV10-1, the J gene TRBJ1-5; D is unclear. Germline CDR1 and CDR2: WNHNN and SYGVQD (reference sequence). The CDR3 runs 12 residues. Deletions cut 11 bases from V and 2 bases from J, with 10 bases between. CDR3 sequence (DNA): TGCGCCGCAACCGGGGGCAATCAGCCCCAGCATTTT. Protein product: CAATGGNQPQHF.

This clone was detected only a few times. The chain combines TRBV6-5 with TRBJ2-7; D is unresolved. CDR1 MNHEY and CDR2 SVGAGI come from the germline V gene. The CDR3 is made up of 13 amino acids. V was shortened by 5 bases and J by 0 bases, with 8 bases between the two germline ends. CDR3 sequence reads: CASSRDISYEQYV. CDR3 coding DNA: TGTGCCAGCAGTAGAGACATCTCCTACGAGCAGTACGTC.

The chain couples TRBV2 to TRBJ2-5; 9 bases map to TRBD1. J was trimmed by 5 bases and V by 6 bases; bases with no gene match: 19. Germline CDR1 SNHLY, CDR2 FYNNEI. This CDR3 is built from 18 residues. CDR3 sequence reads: CASRSLRDRAMERETQYF. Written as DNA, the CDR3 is TGTGCCAGCAGATCACTTCGGGACAGGGCTATGGAGAGGGAGACCCAGTACTTC.

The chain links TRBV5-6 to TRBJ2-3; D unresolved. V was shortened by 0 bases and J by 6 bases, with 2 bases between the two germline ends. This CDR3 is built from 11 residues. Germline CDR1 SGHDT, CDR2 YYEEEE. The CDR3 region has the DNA TGTGCCAGCAGCTTGGCTGATACGCAGTATTTT. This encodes CASSLADTQYF.

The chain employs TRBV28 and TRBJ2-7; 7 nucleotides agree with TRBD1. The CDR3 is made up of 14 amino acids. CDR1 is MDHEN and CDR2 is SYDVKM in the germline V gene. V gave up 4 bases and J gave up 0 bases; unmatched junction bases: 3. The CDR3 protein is CASSSRTGSYEQYV. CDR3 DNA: TGTGCCAGCAGTTCCCGGACAGGCTCCTACGAGCAGTACGTC.

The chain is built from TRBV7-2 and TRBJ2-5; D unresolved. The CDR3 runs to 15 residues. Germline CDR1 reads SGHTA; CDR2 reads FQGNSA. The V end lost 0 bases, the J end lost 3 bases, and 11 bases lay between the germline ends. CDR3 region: CASSLAKLSEETQYF. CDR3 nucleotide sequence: TGTGCCAGCAGCTTAGCTAAACTCAGCGAAGAGACCCAGTACTTC.

The CDR3 is CASSPRGQGAPWTEAFF. The CDR3 coding sequence is TGTGCCAGCTCACCAAGAGGACAGGGGGCGCCGTGGACTGAAGCTTTCTTT. The chain uses TRBV18 and TRBJ1-1; TRBD1 matches at 11 bases. Germline lookup yields CDR1 KGHSH and CDR2 LQKENI. V gave up 2 bases and J gave up 5 bases; unmatched junction bases: 10. The CDR3 runs 17 residues. Variable domain in full (rest from reference TRBV18 and TRBJ1-1): NAGVMQNPRHLVRRRGQEARLRCSPMKGHSHVYWYRQLPEEGLKFMVYLQKENIIDESGMPKERFSAEFPKEGPSILRIQQVVRGDSAAYFCASSPRGQGAPWTEAFFGQGTRLTVV.

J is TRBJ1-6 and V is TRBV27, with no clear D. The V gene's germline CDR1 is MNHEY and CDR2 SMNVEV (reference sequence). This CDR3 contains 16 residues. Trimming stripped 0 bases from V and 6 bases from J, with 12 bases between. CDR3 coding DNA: TGTGCCAGCAGTTTATCCGGACTCAACCTTAATTCACCCCTCCACTTT. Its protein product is CASSLSGLNLNSPLHF.

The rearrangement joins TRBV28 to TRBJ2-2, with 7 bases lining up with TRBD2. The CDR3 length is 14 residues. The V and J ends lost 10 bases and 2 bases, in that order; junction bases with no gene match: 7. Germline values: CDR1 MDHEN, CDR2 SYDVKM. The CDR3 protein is CATGGGGNTGELFF. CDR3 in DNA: TGTGCCACGGGAGGTGGAGGAAACACCGGGGAGCTGTTTTTT.

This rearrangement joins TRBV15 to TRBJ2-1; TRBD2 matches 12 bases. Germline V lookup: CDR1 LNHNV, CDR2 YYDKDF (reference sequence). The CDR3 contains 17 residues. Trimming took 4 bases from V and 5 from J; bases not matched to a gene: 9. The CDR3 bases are TGTGCCACCAGCAATACCTGGACTAGCGGGAAAAACAATGAGCAGTTCTTC. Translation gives CATSNTWTSGKNNEQFF.

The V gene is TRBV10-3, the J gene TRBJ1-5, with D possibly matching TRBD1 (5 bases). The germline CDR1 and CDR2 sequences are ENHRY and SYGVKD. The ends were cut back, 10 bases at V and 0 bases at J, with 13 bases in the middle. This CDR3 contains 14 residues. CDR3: CATGGSISNQPQHF. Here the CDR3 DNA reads TGTGCCACCGGGGGGAGTATTAGCAATCAGCCCCAGCATTTT.

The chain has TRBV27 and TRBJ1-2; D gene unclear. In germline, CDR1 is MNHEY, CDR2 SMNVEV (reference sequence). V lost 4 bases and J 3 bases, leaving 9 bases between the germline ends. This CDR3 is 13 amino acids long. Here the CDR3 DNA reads TGTGCCAGCAGTTACCGGGGTGACTATGGCTACACCTTC. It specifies CASSYRGDYGYTF.

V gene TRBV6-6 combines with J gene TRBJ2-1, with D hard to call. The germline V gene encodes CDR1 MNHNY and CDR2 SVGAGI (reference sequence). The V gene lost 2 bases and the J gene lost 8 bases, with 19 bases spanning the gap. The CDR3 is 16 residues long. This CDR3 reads CASSYPPAWAVDEQFF. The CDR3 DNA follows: TGTGCCAGCAGTTACCCCCCGGCGTGGGCTGTCGATGAGCAGTTCTTC.

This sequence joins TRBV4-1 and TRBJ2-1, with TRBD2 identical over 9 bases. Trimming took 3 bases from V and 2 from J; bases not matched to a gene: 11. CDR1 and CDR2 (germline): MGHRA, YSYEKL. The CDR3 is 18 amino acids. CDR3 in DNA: TGCGCCAGCAGCCAGACACCAGCGGGGGGCATCCCCTACAATGAGCAGTTCTTC. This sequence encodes CASSQTPAGGIPYNEQFF.

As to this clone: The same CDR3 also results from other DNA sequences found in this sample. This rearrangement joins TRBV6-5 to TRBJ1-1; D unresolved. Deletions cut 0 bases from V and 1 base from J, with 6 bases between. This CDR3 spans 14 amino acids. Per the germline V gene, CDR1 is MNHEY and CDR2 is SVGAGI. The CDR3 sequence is CASSYSNRNTEAFF. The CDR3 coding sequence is TGTGCCAGCAGTTACTCGAACAGGAACACTGAAGCTTTCTTT.

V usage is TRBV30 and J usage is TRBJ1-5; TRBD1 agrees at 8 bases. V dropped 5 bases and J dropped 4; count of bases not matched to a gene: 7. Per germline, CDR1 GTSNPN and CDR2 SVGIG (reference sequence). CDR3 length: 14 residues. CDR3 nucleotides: TGTGCCTGGGGACAGGGCGTTAGGAATCAGCCCCAGCATTTT. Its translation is CAWGQGVRNQPQHF.

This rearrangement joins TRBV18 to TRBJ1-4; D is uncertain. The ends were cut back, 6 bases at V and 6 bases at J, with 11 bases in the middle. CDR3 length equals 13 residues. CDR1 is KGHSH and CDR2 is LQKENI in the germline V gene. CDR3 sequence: CASSISLYEKLFF. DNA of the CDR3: TGTGCCAGCTCTATTAGTCTTTATGAAAAACTGTTTTTT.

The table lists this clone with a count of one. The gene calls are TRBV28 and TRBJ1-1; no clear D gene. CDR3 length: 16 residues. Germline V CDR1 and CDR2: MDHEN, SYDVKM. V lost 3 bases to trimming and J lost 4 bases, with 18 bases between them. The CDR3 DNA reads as TGTGCCAGCAGTTTGCCCCCTCCGGGGAGCGGCACTGAAGCTTTCTTT. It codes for CASSLPPPGSGTEAFF.

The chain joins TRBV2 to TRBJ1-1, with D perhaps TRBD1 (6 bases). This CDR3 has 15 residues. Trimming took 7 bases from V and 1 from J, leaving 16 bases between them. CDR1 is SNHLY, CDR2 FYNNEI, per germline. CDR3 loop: CASTVTGTPNTEAFF. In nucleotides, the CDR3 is TGTGCCAGCACCGTCACCGGGACACCGAACACTGAAGCTTTCTTT.

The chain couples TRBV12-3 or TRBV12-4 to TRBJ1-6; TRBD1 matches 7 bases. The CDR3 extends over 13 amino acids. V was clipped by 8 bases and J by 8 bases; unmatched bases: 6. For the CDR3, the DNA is TGTGCCAGCTCGCGGGACAGCTATTCACCCCTCCACTTT. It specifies CASSRDSYSPLHF.

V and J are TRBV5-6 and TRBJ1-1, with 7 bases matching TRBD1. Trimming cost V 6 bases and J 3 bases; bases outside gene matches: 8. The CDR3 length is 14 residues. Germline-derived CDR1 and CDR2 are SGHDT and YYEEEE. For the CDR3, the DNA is TGTGCCAGCAACTCATTACAGGGGTACACTGAAGCTTTCTTT. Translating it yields CASNSLQGYTEAFF.

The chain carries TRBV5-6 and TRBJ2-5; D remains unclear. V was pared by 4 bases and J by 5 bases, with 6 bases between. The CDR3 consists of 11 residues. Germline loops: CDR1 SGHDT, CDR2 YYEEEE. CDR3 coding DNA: TGTGCCAGCAGCGGTGAGGAGACCCAGTACTTC. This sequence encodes CASSGEETQYF.

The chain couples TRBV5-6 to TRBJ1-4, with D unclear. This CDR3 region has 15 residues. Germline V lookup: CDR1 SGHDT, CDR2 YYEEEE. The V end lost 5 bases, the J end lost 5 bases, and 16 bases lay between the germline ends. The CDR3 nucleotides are TGTGCCAGCAGTATTCCCGGGAGTGGGAATGAAAAACTGTTTTTT. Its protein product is CASSIPGSGNEKLFF. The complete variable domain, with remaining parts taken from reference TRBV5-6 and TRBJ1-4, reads DAGVTQSPTHLIKTRGQQVTLRCSPKSGHDTVSWYQQALGQGPQFIFQYYEEEERQRGNFPDRFSGHQFPNYSSELNVNALLLGDSALYLCASSIPGSGNEKLFFGSGTQLSVL.